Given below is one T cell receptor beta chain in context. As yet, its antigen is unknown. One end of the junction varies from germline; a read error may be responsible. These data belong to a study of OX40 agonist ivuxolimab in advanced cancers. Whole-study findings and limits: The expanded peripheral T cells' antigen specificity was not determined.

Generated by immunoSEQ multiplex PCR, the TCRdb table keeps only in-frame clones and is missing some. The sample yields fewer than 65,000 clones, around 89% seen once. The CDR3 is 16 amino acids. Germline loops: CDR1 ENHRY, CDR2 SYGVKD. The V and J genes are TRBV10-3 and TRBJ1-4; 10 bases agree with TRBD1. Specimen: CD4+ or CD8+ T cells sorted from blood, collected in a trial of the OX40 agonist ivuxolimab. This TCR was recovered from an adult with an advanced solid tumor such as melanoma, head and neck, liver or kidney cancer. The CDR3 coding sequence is TGTGCCATCAGTCCATCCGCCGGGACAGGGGATGAAGAACTGTTTTTT. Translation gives CAISPSAGTGDEELFF.